This is a list of T cell receptor beta chains from one sample in a study of OX40 agonist ivuxolimab in advanced cancers. Here immunoSEQ multiplex PCR was the method, and the copy in TCRdb shows in-frame clones only, minus some. The data contain 50,000 to 60,000 clones, about 76% of them singletons. Specimen: CD4+ or CD8+ T cells sorted from blood, collected in a trial of the OX40 agonist ivuxolimab. The origin of the receptors is an adult with an advanced solid tumor such as melanoma, head and neck, liver or kidney cancer. The CDR3 runs from the conserved cysteine through the conserved F or W. Each record gives: V gene, J gene, clone size, CDR3 length, D gene, CDR3 DNA, CDR3 protein. D genes are given only for firm matches. A row's size may be missing; if present it is once, few, many or a size class.

>TRBV7-2|TRBJ2-1|NA|16|NA
TGTGCCAGCAGCCATAACTGGCGGAGCTCCTACAATGAGCAGTTCTTC
CASSHNWRSSYNEQFF
>TRBV28|TRBJ1-5|NA|20|NA
TGTGCCAGCAGTACTCCGACGGGACTGACTGTGGGAGTTAACAATCAGCCCCAGCATTTT
CASSTPTGLTVGVNNQPQHF
>TRBV29-1|TRBJ2-2|once|12|NA
TGCAGCGTTGGGACGGCCACCGGGGAGCTGTTTTTT
CSVGTATGELFF
>TRBV28|TRBJ1-5|NA|14|NA
TGTGCCAGCAGCCCGCCGGGCCCCGGAAGGCCCCAGCATTTT
CASSPPGPGRPQHF
>TRBV6-1|TRBJ2-3|NA|16|TRBD2
TGTGCCAGCAGTGAAGGCGGAGCGGGAGGGCGGGATACGCAGTATTTT
CASSEGGAGGRDTQYF
>TRBV5-1|TRBJ2-7|NA|16|NA
TGCGCCAGCAGCTTGGCTCCCAGGGTCGCAAGCTACGAGCAGTACTTC
CASSLAPRVASYEQYF
>TRBV7-8|TRBJ2-7|NA|12|NA
TGTGCCAGCAGCAAAGATCGGAGCGAGCAGTACTTC
CASSKDRSEQYF
>TRBV5-1|TRBJ2-3|NA|15|NA
TGCGCCAGCAGCTTGGAAGCGGATAGCACAGATACGCAGTATTTT
CASSLEADSTDTQYF
>TRBV28|TRBJ2-3|once|17|TRBD2
TGTGCCAGCAGTCCCCCCTTAGCGGGAGGAAGGACAGATACGCAGTATTTT
CASSPPLAGGRTDTQYF
>TRBV7-9|TRBJ2-7|few|14|NA
TGTGCCAGCAGCTTATCTCTGGGAGAAAACGAGCAGTACTTC
CASSLSLGENEQYF
>TRBV6-5|TRBJ1-1|NA|14|NA
TGTGCCAGCAGTTATGTAGCAAGTTTGACTGAAGCTTTCTTT
CASSYVASLTEAFF
>TRBV28|TRBJ1-5|NA|13|NA
TGTGCCAGCAGTTCGGGACTGTATCAGCCCCAGCATTTT
CASSSGLYQPQHF
>TRBV9|TRBJ1-4|NA|16|TRBD1
TGTGCCAGCAGCTTAGAGGCGACAGGGGGCGGTGAAAAACTGTTTTTT
CASSLEATGGGEKLFF
>TRBV11-2|TRBJ2-7|few|15|NA
TGTGCCAGCAGCTTCTCGCGTGGGGGGGCTTACGAGCAGTACTTC
CASSFSRGGAYEQYF
>TRBV30|TRBJ2-1|NA|16|TRBD2
TGTGCCTGGAGCCGGGATTTAGCGGGGGGTTACAATGAGCAGTTCTTC
CAWSRDLAGGYNEQFF
>TRBV28|TRBJ1-5|NA|12|NA
TGTGCCAGCAGTTACGGGAGTCAGCCCCAGCATTTT
CASSYGSQPQHF
>TRBV4-1|TRBJ1-6|NA|16|TRBD1
TGCGCCAGCAGCCAAGGAGGACAGGGCGTAAATTCACCCCTCCACTTT
CASSQGGQGVNSPLHF
>TRBV18|TRBJ2-3|NA|15|TRBD2
TGTGCCAGCTCACCACCGGGACTAGCGGGGGATACGCAGTATTTT
CASSPPGLAGDTQYF
>TRBV2|TRBJ2-1|NA|12|NA
TGTGCCAGCAGTTCCCCCTCGCGGCTAAGGTTCTTC
CASSSPSRLRFF
>TRBV30|TRBJ1-1|few|13|NA
TGTGCCTGGAGTGTACTGGGGGACACTGAAGCTTTCTTT
CAWSVLGDTEAFF
>TRBV19|TRBJ1-5|once|16|TRBD1
TGTGCCAGTAAAAAGGGGGCAAGAGGAGGGAATCAGCCCCAGCATTTT
CASKKGARGGNQPQHF
>TRBV5-1|TRBJ1-1|NA|16|NA
TGCGCCAGCAGCTTGGAGGCAGGGCCCTTGAACACTGAAGCTTTCTTT
CASSLEAGPLNTEAFF
>TRBV11-2|TRBJ2-7|once|16|NA
TGTGCCAGCAGCCCATTCCCGAGTCAGTACAGCTACGAGCAGTACTTC
CASSPFPSQYSYEQYF
>TRBV7-6|TRBJ1-2|NA|13|TRBD1
TGTGCCAGCAGCACGAGGGACAGGGGCGGCTACACCTTC
CASSTRDRGGYTF
>TRBV2|TRBJ2-5|few|15|TRBD1
TGTGCCAGCAGTCCTCTGGGACAGCACGAAGAGACCCAGTACTTC
CASSPLGQHEETQYF
>TRBV7-2|TRBJ1-6|few|15|NA
TGTGCCAGCAGCTTATTGGTGGACAGTTTTTCACCCCTCCACTTT
CASSLLVDSFSPLHF
>TRBV7-9|TRBJ2-7|NA|14|TRBD2
TGTGCCAGCAGTTACACTAGCGGGGCCTACGAGCAGTACTTC
CASSYTSGAYEQYF
>TRBV30|TRBJ2-3|NA|13|NA
TGTGCCTGGAGTGTAAGTTGGGTGGATACGCAGTATTTT
CAWSVSWVDTQYF
>TRBV19|TRBJ2-1|few|15|NA
TGTGCCAGTAGTATAGAGGACTACCCTTACAATGAGCAGTTCTTC
CASSIEDYPYNEQFF
>TRBV10-3|TRBJ2-7|few|14|TRBD1
TGTGCCATCAGTAGTGGACAGGGCGCCTACGAGCAGTACTTC
CAISSGQGAYEQYF